This TCR beta chain was documented in a study of shared clonotypes between healthy human individuals. A CD45RA-negative memory subset and a CD45RA+ naive subset were separated from the CD4+ cells. This clone appeared once. The table came from immunoSEQ multiplex PCR; TCRdb's copy has only in-frame clones and leaves some out. The table records around 1.5 million clones, approximately 98% of them present only once. The V gene's germline CDR1 is SGHRS and CDR2 YFSETQ. V dropped 1 base and J dropped 0 bases, with 13 bases sitting between them. This CDR3 region has 16 residues. The chain joins TRBV5-1 to TRBJ2-5; D tentatively reads TRBD1 or TRBD2 (5 bases each). This sequence was found in a man younger than 40 in good health. The sample was naive CD4+ T cells sorted from blood. Subset indicated: CD45RA+ positively selected. For the CDR3, the DNA is TGCGCCAGCAGCTTGTCTCCGCAGGGAGACCAAGAGACCCAGTACTTC. Translated, it gives CASSLSPQGDQETQYF.